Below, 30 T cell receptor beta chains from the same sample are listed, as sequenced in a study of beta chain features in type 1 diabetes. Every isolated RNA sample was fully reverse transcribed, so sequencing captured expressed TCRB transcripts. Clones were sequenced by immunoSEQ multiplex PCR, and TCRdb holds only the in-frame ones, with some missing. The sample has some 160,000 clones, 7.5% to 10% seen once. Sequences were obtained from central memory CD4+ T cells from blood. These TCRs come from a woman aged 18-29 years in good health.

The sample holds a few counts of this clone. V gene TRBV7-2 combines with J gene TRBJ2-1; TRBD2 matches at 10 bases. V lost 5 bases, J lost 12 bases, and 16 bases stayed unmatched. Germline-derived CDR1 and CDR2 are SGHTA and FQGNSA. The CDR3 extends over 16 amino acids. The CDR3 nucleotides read TGTGCCAGCAGCCCGCCTGTAGCGGGAGGCGGGATACGGCAGTTCTTC. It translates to CASSPPVAGGGIRQFF.

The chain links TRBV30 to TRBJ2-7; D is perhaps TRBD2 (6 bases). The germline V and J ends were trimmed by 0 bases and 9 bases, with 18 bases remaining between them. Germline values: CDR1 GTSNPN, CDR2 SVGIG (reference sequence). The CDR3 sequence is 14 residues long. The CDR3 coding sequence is TGTGCCTGGAGTGTACGCGGGACGAGGGGCGCGCAGTACTTC. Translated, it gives CAWSVRGTRGAQYF.

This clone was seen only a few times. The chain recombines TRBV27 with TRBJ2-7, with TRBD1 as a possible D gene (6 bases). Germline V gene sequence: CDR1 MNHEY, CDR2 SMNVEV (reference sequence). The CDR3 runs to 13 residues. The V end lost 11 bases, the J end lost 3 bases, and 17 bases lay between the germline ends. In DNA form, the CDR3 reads TGTGCCCGCCTACTCACAGGGAGCTACGAGCAGTACTTC. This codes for CARLLTGSYEQYF.

As DNA, the CDR3 is TGTGCCAGCAGCGACGGGACAGCCTCAACTAATGAAAAACTGTTTTTT. It translates to CASSDGTASTNEKLFF. The chain recombines TRBV5-4 with TRBJ1-4; 7 bases match TRBD1. With 4 bases clipped from V and 0 bases from J, the junction kept 6 bases outside the gene matches. Germline CDR1 reads SGHNT; CDR2 reads YYREEE (reference sequence). There are 16 residues in the CDR3.

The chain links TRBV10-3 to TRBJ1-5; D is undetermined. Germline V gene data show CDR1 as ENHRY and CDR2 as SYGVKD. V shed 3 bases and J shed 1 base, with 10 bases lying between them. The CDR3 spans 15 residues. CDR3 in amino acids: CAISDRGISNQPQHF. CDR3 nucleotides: TGTGCCATCAGTGATCGAGGGATCAGCAATCAGCCCCAGCATTTT.

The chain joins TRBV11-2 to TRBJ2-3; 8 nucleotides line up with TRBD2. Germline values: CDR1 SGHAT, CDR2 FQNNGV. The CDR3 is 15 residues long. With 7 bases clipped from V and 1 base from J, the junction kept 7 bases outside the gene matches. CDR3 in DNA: TGTGCCAGCACCCCACGGGAGGGAGGCACAGATACGCAGTATTTT. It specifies CASTPREGGTDTQYF. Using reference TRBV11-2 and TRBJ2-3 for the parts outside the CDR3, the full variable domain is EAGVAQSPRYKIIEKRQSVAFWCNPISGHATLYWYQQILGQGPKLLIQFQNNGVVDDSQLPKDRFSAERLKGVDSTLKIQPAKLEDSAVYLCASTPREGGTDTQYFGPGTRLTVL.

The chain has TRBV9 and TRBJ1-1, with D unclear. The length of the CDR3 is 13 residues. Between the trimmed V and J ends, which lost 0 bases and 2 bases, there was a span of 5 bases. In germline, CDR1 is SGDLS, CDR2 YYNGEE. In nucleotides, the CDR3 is TGTGCCAGCAGCGTAGCCTTCAACACTGAAGCTTTCTTT. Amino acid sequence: CASSVAFNTEAFF.

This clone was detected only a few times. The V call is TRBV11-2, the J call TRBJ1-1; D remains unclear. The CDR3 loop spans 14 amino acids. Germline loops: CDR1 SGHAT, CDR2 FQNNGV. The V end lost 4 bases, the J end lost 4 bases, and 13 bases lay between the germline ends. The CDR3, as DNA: TGTGCCAGCAGCTCCCACAGACACAGCACTGAAGCTTTCTTT. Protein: CASSSHRHSTEAFF.

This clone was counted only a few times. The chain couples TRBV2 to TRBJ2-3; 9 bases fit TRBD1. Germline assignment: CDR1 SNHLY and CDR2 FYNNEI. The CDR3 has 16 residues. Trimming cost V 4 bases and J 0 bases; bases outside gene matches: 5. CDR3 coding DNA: TGTGCCAGCAGTGTTTACGGACAGGGGAGCACAGATACGCAGTATTTT. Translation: CASSVYGQGSTDTQYF.

The CDR3 spells CATLLAAGYNEQFF. As DNA, the CDR3 is TGTGCCACCCTGCTCGCGGCGGGATACAATGAGCAGTTCTTC. V gene TRBV6-5 combines with J gene TRBJ2-1; tentative D call: TRBD2 (6 bases). Trimming cost V 10 bases and J 4 bases, with 17 bases left between them. This CDR3 is 14 amino acids long. Germline V lookup: CDR1 MNHEY, CDR2 SVGAGI.

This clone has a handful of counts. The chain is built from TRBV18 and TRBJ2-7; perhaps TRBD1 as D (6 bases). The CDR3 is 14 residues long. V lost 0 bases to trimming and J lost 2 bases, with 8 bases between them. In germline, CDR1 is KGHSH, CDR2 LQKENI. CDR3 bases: TGTGCCAGCTCACCACCGGGACAAACCTACGAGCAGTACTTC. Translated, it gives CASSPPGQTYEQYF.

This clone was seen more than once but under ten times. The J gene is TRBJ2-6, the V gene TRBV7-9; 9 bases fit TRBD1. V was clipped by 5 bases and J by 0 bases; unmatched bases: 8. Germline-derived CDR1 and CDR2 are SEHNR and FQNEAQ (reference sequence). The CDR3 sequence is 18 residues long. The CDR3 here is CASSGTGTGSSGANVLTF. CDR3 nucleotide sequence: TGTGCCAGCAGCGGTACCGGGACAGGGAGCTCTGGGGCCAACGTCCTGACTTTC.

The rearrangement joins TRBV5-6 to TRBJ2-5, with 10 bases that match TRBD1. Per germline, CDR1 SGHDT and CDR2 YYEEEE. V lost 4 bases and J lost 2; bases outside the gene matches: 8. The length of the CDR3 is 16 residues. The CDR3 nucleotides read TGTGCCAGCAGCCTATCACCGGGACAGGGGCAAGAGACCCAGTACTTC. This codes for CASSLSPGQGQETQYF.

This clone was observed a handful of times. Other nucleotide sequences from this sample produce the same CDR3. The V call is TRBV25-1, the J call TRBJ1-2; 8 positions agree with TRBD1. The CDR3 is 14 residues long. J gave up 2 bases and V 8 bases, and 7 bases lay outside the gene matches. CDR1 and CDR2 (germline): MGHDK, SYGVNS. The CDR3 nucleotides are TGTGCCAGCTCCCGGACAGGGCTAAACTATGGCTACACCTTC. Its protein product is CASSRTGLNYGYTF.

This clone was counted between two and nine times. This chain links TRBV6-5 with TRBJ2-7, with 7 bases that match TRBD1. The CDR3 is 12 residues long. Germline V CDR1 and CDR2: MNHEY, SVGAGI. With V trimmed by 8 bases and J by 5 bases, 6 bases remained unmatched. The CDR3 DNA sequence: TGTGCCAGCGGGGAACAGGGGCACGAGCAGTACTTC. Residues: CASGEQGHEQYF.

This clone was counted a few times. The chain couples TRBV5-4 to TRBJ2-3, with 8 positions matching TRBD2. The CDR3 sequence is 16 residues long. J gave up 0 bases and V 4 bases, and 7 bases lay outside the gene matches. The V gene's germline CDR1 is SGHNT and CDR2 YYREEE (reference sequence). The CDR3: CASSPRTSRSTDTQYF. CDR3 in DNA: TGTGCCAGCAGCCCCCGGACTAGCCGTAGCACAGATACGCAGTATTTT.

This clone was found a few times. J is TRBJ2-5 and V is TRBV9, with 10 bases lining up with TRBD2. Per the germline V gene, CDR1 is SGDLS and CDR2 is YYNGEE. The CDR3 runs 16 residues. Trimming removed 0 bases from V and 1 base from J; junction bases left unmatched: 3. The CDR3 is CASSVATSGAQETQYF. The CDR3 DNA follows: TGTGCCAGCAGCGTAGCTACTAGCGGGGCCCAAGAGACCCAGTACTTC.

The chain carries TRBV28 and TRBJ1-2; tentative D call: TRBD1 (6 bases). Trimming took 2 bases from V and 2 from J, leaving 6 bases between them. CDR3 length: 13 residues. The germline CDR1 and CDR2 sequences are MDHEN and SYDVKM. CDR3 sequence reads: CASSLTGNYGYTF. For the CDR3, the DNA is TGTGCCAGCAGTTTAACAGGGAACTATGGCTACACCTTC.

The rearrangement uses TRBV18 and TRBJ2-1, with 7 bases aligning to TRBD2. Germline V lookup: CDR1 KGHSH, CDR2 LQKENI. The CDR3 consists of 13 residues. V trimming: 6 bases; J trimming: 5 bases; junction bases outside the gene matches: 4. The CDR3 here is CASSRGGDNEQFF. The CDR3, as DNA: TGTGCCAGCTCTCGGGGAGGGGACAATGAGCAGTTCTTC.

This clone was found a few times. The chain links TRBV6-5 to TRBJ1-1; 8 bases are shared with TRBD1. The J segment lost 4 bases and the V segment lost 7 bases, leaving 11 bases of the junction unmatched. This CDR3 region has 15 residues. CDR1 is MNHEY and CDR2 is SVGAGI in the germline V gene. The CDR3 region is CASNPQGVGRTEAFF. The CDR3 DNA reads TGTGCCAGCAACCCACAGGGGGTAGGGCGCACTGAAGCTTTCTTT.

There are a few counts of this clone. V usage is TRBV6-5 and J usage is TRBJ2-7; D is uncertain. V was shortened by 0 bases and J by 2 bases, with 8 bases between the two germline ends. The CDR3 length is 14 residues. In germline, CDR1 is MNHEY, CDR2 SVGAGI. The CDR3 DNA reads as TGTGCCAGCAGTTACTCACAGAAGGCCTACGAGCAGTACTTC. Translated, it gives CASSYSQKAYEQYF.

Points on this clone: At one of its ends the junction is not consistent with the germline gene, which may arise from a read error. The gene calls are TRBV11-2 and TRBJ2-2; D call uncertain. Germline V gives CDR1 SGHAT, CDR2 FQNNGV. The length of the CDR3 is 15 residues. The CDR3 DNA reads TGTGCCAGCAGCTTAGTCCCGGTGAACCCCGGGGAGCTGTTTTTT. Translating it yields CASSLVPVNPGELFF.

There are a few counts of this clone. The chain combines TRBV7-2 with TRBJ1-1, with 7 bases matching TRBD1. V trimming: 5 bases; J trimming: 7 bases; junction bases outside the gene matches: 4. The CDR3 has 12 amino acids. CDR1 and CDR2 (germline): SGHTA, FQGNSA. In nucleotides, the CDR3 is TGTGCCAGCAGCCAAACAGGGGTTGAAGCTTTCTTT. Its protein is CASSQTGVEAFF.

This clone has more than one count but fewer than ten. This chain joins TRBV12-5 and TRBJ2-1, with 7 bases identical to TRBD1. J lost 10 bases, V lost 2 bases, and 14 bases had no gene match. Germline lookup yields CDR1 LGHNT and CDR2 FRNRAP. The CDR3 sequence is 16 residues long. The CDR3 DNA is TGTGCTAGTGGTTTGCCGGCCGGGACAGAAACCTTAGAGCAGTTCTTC. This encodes CASGLPAGTETLEQFF. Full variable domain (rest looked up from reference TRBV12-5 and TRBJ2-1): DARVTQTPRHKVTEMGQEVTMRCQPILGHNTVFWYRQTMMQGLELLAYFRNRAPLDDSGMPKDRFSAEMPDATLATLKIQPSEPRDSAVYFCASGLPAGTETLEQFFGPGTRLTVL.

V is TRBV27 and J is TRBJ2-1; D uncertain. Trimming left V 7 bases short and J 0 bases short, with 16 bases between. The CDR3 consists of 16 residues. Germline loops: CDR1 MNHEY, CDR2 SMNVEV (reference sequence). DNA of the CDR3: TGTGCCAGCACACCAAACATTGCCAGCTCCTACAATGAGCAGTTCTTC. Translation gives CASTPNIASSYNEQFF.

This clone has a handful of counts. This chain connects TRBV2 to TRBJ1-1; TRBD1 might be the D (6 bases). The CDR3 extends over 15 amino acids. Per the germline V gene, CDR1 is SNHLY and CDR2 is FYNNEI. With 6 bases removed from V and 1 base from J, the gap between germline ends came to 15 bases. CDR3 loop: CASRDGRGANTEAFF. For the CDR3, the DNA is TGTGCCAGCAGGGACGGGAGGGGGGCGAACACTGAAGCTTTCTTT.

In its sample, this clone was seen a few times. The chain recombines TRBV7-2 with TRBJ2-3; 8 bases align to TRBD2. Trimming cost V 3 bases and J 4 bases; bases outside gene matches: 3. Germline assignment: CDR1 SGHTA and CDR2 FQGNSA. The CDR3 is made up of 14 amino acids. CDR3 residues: CASSFGGAADTQYF. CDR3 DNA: TGTGCCAGCAGCTTCGGGGGGGCGGCAGATACGCAGTATTTT.

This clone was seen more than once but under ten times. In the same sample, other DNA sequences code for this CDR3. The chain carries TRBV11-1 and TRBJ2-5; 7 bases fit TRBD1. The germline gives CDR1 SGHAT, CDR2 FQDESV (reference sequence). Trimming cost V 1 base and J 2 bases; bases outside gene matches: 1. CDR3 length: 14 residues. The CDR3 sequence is CASSLGQGQETQYF. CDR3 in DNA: TGTGCCAGCAGCTTAGGACAGGGTCAAGAGACCCAGTACTTC.

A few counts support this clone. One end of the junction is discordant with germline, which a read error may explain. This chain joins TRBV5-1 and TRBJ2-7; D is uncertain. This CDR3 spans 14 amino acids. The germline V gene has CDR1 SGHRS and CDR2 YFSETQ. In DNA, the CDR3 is TGTGCCAGCAGCTTGGATCCGGGCTCCTACGAGCAGTACTTC. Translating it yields CASSLDPGSYEQYF. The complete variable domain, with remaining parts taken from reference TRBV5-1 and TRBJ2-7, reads KAGVTQTPRYLIKTRGQQVTLSCSPISGHRSVSWYQQTPGQGLQFLFEYFSETQRNKGNFPGRFSGRQFSNSRSEMNVSTLELGDSALYLCASSLDPGSYEQYFGPGTRLTVT.

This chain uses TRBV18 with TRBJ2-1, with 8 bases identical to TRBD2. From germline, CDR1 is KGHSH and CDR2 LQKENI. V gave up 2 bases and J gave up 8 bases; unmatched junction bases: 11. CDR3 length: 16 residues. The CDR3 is CASSPLSTSGGDEQFF. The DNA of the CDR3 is TGTGCCAGCTCACCATTAAGCACTAGCGGTGGCGATGAGCAGTTCTTC.